This T cell receptor (beta chain) was documented in a study of tumor-infiltrating lymphocytes in localized non-small cell lung cancer. Study observations and caveats: Only some patients had TCR sequencing, depending on available tissue.

CDR1 and CDR2 from the germline V gene are LGHNT and FRNRAP. CDR3 length: 13 amino acids. The V end was cut by 9 bases, the J end by 4 bases, with 13 bases between. This clone was seen only once. Its antigen is unidentified. Profiling relied on immunoSEQ multiplex PCR, and the TCRdb table lists in-frame clones only, not all of them. The table includes around 6,700 clones, approximately 80% detected once. The sequence came from a human donor with non-small cell lung cancer. Sample: uninvolved lung tissue not adjacent to the tumor. The chain joins TRBV12-5 to TRBJ1-3; D may be TRBD1 (6 bases). CDR3 loop: CASAHRDGNTIYF. CDR3 nucleotides: TGTGCTAGCGCCCACAGGGACGGAAACACCATATATTTT. Supplemented by reference TRBV12-5 and TRBJ1-3, the full variable domain reads DARVTQTPRHKVTEMGQEVTMRCQPILGHNTVFWYRQTMMQGLELLAYFRNRAPLDDSGMPKDRFSAEMPDATLATLKIQPSEPRDSAVYFCASAHRDGNTIYFGEGSWLTVV.